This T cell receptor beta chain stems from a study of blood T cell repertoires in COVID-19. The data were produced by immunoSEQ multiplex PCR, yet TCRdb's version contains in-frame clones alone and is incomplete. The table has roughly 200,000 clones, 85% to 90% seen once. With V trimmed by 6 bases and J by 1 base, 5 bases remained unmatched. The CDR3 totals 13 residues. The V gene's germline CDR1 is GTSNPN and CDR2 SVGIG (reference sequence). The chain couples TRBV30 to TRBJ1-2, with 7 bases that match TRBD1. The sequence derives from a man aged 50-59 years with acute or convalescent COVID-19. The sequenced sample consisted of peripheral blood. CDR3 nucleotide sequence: TGTGCCTGTCTGGGACAGTTTAACTATGGCTACACCTTC. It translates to CACLGQFNYGYTF.